The 17 T cell receptor beta chains presented below share a single source sample, sequenced in a study of PD-1 blockade in classical Hodgkin lymphoma. Here immunoSEQ multiplex PCR was the method, and the copy in TCRdb shows in-frame clones only, minus some. The table lists 20,000 to 25,000 clones, less than 85% of them singletons, with about 15% in the top ten. Relapse after autologous stem cell transplantation occurred in every patient, and brentuximab vedotin exposure varied. Specimen: peripheral blood mononuclear cells (PBMCs), collected before the second cycle of nivolumab. These receptors all come from a human donor with classical Hodgkin lymphoma.

The chain uses TRBV6-6 and TRBJ1-1, with 10 bases aligning to TRBD1. Germline trimming cut 6 bases from V and 5 bases from J; bases unmatched to any gene: 3. The CDR3 has 13 residues. Germline CDR1 MNHNY, CDR2 SVGAGI (reference sequence). CDR3 coding DNA: TGTGCCAGCAGGACAGGGGGCAGGACTGAAGCTTTCTTT. Protein sequence: CASRTGGRTEAFF.

The gene calls are TRBV28 and TRBJ2-7; tentatively, D is TRBD1 (5 bases). With 6 bases removed from V and 3 bases from J, the gap between germline ends came to 18 bases. Germline lookup yields CDR1 MDHEN and CDR2 SYDVKM. This CDR3 has 15 residues. Here the CDR3 reads CASSPPSDSLYEQYF. The CDR3 DNA sequence: TGTGCCAGCAGCCCGCCAAGTGACAGCCTCTACGAGCAGTACTTC.

This chain connects TRBV6-6 to TRBJ2-7; the D gene is possibly TRBD1 (6 bases). The V end lost 0 bases, the J end lost 3 bases, and 15 bases lay between the germline ends. This CDR3 spans 16 amino acids. Looked up from germline, CDR1 is MNHNY and CDR2 is SVGAGI (reference sequence). The CDR3 bases are TGTGCCAGCAGTTACTCCAAAACCAGGGGTAACTACGAGCAGTACTTC. Translation: CASSYSKTRGNYEQYF.

J is TRBJ1-2 and V is TRBV28; the match to TRBD1 covers 7 bases. The ends lost 9 bases at V and 4 bases at J; junction bases unmatched: 14. In germline, CDR1 is MDHEN, CDR2 SYDVKM. This CDR3 has 15 amino acids. CDR3 sequence: CASQHGRGRIYGYTF. The CDR3 region has the DNA TGTGCCAGTCAACACGGTAGGGGGCGTATCTATGGCTACACCTTC.

This chain links TRBV18 with TRBJ2-5; perhaps D is TRBD1 or TRBD2 (7 bases each). Per the germline V gene, CDR1 is KGHSH and CDR2 is LQKENI. The CDR3 loop spans 14 amino acids. V lost 3 bases, J lost 5 bases, and 13 bases lay in between. The CDR3 spells CASSPLQGGETQYF. In DNA form, the CDR3 reads TGTGCCAGCTCACCTCTCCAGGGGGGGGAGACCCAGTACTTC.

The chain links TRBV7-9 to TRBJ2-7; D possibly matches TRBD1 or TRBD2 (5 bases each). The CDR3 has 13 amino acids. V was pared by 8 bases and J by 2 bases, with 13 bases between. Per the germline V gene, CDR1 is SEHNR and CDR2 is FQNEAQ (reference sequence). This CDR3 reads CASAPRGPYEQYF. CDR3 sequence (DNA): TGTGCCAGCGCCCCACGGGGACCCTACGAGCAGTACTTC.

The chain joins TRBV10-2 to TRBJ2-2, with TRBD2 matching over 11 bases. The junction had 8 bases not matched to a gene; V was cut back by 4 bases and J by 7 bases. CDR1 is WSHSY, CDR2 SAAADI, per germline. This CDR3 is built from 16 residues. CDR3 nucleotides: TGCGCCAGCAGTGGAAGACTAGCGGGGATACACGGGGAGCTGTTTTTT. It is translated as CASSGRLAGIHGELFF.

The CDR3 DNA is TGTGCCAGTAACCCTAGCGGGAGGGCCGTTGACCAGTACTTC. The encoded protein is CASNPSGRAVDQYF. This chain uses TRBV19 with TRBJ2-5; 12 positions agree with TRBD2. The germline gives CDR1 LNHDA, CDR2 SQIVND (reference sequence). The length of the CDR3 is 14 residues. The V gene end was trimmed by 7 bases and the J gene end by 10 bases; junction bases not matched to a gene: 10. Using reference TRBV19 and TRBJ2-5 for the parts outside the CDR3, the full variable domain is DGGITQSPKYLFRKEGQNVTLSCEQNLNHDAMYWYRQDPGQGLRLIYYSQIVNDFQKGDIAEGYSVSREKKESFPLTVTSAQKNPTAFYLCASNPSGRAVDQYFGPGTRLLVL.

The chain carries TRBV7-8 and TRBJ1-3; no firm D call. The germline CDR1 and CDR2 sequences are SGHVS and FQNEAQ. The V end lost 5 bases, the J end lost 0 bases, and 8 bases lay between the germline ends. CDR3 size: 14 residues. The CDR3 sequence: CASSNGVSGNTIYF. The CDR3 DNA reads as TGTGCCAGCAGCAACGGAGTCTCTGGAAACACCATATATTTT.

This clone was observed a few times. This chain connects TRBV5-8 to TRBJ1-2; D uncertain. The CDR3 covers 13 residues. Trimming cost V 0 bases and J 4 bases, with 7 bases left between them. Germline V lookup: CDR1 SGHTS, CDR2 YDEGEE. CDR3 in DNA: TGTGCCAGCAGCTTGGGGGTCGTCTATGGCTACACCTTC. Residues: CASSLGVVYGYTF.

The rearrangement links TRBV7-8 to TRBJ1-1; 9 bases are shared with TRBD1. The CDR3 runs to 16 residues. V lost 1 base and J lost 5; bases outside the gene matches: 8. Germline-derived CDR1 and CDR2 are SGHVS and FQNEAQ. CDR3 loop: CASSLEPMDRGTEAFF. DNA of the CDR3: TGTGCCAGCAGCTTAGAACCAATGGACAGGGGAACTGAAGCTTTCTTT.

The table lists this clone with a count of one. This chain connects TRBV18 to TRBJ1-1; 9 bases agree with TRBD1. The junction had 6 bases not matched to a gene; V was cut back by 7 bases and J by 3 bases. The V gene's germline CDR1 is KGHSH and CDR2 LQKENI. The CDR3 is 14 residues long. In DNA, the CDR3 is TGTGCCAGCTGCCGGGACAGGGAGGACACTGAAGCTTTCTTT. This encodes CASCRDREDTEAFF.

This rearrangement joins TRBV11-2 to TRBJ2-1; TRBD1 aligns across 8 bases. This CDR3 is 14 amino acids long. The trim removed 4 bases at V and 4 bases at J, leaving 3 bases unmatched. Germline V gene sequence: CDR1 SGHAT, CDR2 FQNNGV. CDR3 DNA sequence: TGTGCCAGCAGCTCGAGACAGGGGTACAATGAGCAGTTCTTC. As protein: CASSSRQGYNEQFF.

V gene TRBV30 combines with J gene TRBJ2-2, with D perhaps matching TRBD2 (6 bases). Germline loops: CDR1 GTSNPN, CDR2 SVGIG (reference sequence). The CDR3 totals 16 residues. The germline V and J ends were trimmed by 4 bases and 6 bases, with 21 bases remaining between them. In nucleotides, the CDR3 is TGTGCCTGGAAAGGAGTTCGGGAGTACAAGCCCGGGGAGCTGTTTTTT. As protein: CAWKGVREYKPGELFF.

This chain connects TRBV19 to TRBJ2-1, with D possibly TRBD2 on 5 matching bases. This CDR3 comprises 13 residues. From germline, CDR1 is LNHDA and CDR2 SQIVND (reference sequence). The germline V and J ends were trimmed by 4 bases and 11 bases, with 15 bases remaining between them. The CDR3, as DNA: TGTGCCAGTAGTACCCCGGGATTCCCTAAGCAGTTCTTC. Its protein product is CASSTPGFPKQFF.

The chain employs TRBV6-5 and TRBJ1-4, with D perhaps TRBD1 (6 bases). The V end was cut by 2 bases, the J end by 4 bases, with 14 bases between. The germline gives CDR1 MNHEY, CDR2 SVGAGI. The CDR3 covers 16 residues. This CDR3 reads CASSYGGGAFNEKLFF. The CDR3 DNA follows: TGTGCCAGCAGTTACGGGGGGGGCGCCTTTAATGAAAAACTGTTTTTT.

The chain links TRBV6-1 to TRBJ2-1, with D perhaps matching TRBD2 (5 bases). From germline, CDR1 is MNHNS and CDR2 SASEGT. The CDR3 covers 15 residues. Trimming stripped 4 bases from V and 1 base from J, with 11 bases between. The CDR3 spells CASSGAGLSYNEQFF. The DNA of the CDR3 is TGTGCCAGCAGTGGTGCGGGTTTGTCCTACAATGAGCAGTTCTTC.